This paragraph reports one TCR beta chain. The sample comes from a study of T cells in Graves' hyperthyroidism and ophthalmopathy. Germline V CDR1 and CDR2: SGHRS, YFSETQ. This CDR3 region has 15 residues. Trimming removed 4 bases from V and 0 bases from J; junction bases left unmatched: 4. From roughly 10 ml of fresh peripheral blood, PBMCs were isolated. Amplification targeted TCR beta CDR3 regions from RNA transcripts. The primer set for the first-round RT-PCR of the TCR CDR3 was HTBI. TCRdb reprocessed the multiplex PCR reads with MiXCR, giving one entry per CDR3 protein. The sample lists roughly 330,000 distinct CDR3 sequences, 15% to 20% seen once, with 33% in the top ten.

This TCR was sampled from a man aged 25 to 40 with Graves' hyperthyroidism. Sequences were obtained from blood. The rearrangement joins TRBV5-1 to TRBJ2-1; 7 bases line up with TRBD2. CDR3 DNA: TGCGCCAGCAGCACCGGACTAGGCTCCTACAATGAGCAGTTCTTC. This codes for CASSTGLGSYNEQFF.